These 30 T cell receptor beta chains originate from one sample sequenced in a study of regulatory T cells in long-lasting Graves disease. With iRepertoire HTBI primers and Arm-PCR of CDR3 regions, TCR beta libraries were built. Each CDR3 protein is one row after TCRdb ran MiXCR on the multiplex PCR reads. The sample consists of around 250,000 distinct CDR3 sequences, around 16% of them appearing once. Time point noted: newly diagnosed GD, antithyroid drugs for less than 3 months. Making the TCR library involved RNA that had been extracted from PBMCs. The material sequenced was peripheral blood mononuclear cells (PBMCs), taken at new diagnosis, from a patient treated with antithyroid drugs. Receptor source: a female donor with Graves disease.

This chain's CDR3 is CSATGTAAEQETQYF. CDR3 sequence (DNA): TGCAGTGCAACCGGGACAGCAGCGGAGCAAGAGACCCAGTACTTC. The V call is TRBV20-1, the J call TRBJ2-5, with 7 positions matching TRBD1. Germline V gives CDR1 DFQATT, CDR2 SNEGSKA (reference sequence). The CDR3 totals 15 residues. Trimming removed 6 bases from V and 2 bases from J; junction bases left unmatched: 12.

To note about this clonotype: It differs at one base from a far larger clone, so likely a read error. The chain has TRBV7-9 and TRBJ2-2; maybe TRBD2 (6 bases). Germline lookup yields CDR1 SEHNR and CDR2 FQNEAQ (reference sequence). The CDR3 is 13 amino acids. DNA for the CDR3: TGTGCCAGCAGTGTGACTAGTTCCGGGGAGCTGGTTTTT. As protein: CASSVTSSGELVF.

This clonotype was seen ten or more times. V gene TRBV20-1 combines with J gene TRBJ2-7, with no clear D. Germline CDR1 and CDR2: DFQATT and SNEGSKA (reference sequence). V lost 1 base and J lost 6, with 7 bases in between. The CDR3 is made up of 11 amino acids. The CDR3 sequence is CSARVKAEQYF. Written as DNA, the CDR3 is TGCAGTGCTAGAGTGAAGGCCGAGCAGTACTTC.

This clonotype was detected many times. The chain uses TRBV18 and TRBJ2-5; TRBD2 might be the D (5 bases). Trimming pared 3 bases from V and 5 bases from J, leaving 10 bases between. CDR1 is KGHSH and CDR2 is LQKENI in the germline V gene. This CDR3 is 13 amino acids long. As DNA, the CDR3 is TGTGCCAGCTCACCCGAACCGGGGGAGACCCAGTACTTC. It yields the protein CASSPEPGETQYF.

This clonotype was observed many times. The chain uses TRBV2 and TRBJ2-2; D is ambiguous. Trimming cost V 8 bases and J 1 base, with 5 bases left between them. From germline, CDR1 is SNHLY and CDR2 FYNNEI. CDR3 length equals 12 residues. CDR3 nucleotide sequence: TGTGCCAGCCTAAGGAACACCGGGGAGCTGTTTTTT. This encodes CASLRNTGELFF.

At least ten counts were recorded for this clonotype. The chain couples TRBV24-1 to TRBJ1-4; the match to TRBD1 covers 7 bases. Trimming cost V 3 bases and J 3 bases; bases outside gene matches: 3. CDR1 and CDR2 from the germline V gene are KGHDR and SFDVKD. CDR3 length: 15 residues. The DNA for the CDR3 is TGTGCCACCAGTGATAAGGGGGCGGCTAATGAAAAACTGTTTTTT. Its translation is CATSDKGAANEKLFF.

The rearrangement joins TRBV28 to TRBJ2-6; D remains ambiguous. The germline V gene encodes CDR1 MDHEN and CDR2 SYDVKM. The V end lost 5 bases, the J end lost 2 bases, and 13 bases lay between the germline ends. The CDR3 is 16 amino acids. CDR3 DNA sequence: TGTGCCAGCAGTCTGTCGACTCTTCCTGGGGCCAACGTCCTGACTTTC. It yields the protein CASSLSTLPGANVLTF.

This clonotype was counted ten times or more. This chain's CDR3 is CASSSTGTGGGYTF. CDR3 nucleotide sequence: TGTGCCAGCAGTTCGACCGGGACAGGGGGTGGCTACACCTTC. The chain carries TRBV28 and TRBJ1-2; 11 bases are a match to TRBD1. Germline V gene data show CDR1 as MDHEN and CDR2 as SYDVKM. The CDR3 covers 14 residues. Germline trimming cut 4 bases from V and 7 bases from J; bases unmatched to any gene: 5.

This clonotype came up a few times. The CDR3 spells CASGDRDYEQYF. The CDR3 region has the DNA TGTGCCAGCGGGGACAGAGATTACGAGCAGTACTTC. This rearrangement joins TRBV10-3 to TRBJ2-7; D may be TRBD1 (7 bases). Trimming shortened V by 10 bases and J by 4 bases, and 14 bases separated the two germline ends. This CDR3 is built from 12 residues. The germline CDR1 and CDR2 sequences are ENHRY and SYGVKD.

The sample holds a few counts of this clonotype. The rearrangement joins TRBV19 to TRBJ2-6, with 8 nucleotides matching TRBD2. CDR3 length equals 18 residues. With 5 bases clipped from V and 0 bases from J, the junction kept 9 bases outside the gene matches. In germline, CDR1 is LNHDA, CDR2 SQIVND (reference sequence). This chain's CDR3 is CASSSALADYSGANVLTF. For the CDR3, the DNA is TGTGCCAGTAGTTCCGCACTAGCGGACTACTCTGGGGCCAACGTCCTGACTTTC.

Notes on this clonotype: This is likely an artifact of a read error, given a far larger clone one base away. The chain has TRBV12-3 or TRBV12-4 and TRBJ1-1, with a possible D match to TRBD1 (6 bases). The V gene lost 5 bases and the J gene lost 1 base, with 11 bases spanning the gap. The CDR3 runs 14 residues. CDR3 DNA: TGTGCCAGCAGTGATGGGACAAAGAACACTGAAGCTTTCTTT. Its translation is CASSDGTKNTEAFF.

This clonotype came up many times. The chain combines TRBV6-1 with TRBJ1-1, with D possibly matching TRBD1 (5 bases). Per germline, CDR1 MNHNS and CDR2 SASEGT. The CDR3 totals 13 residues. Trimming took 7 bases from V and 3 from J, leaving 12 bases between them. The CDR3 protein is CASKGFVDTEAFF. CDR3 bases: TGTGCCAGCAAGGGGTTTGTGGACACTGAAGCTTTCTTT.

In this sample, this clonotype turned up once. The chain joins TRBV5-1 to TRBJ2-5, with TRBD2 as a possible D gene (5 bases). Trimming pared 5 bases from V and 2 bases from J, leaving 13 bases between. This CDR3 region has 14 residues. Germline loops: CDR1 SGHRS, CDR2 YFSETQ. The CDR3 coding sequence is TGCGCCAGCAGTTCCGGGGTTGGACAAGAGACCCAGTACTTC. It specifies CASSSGVGQETQYF.

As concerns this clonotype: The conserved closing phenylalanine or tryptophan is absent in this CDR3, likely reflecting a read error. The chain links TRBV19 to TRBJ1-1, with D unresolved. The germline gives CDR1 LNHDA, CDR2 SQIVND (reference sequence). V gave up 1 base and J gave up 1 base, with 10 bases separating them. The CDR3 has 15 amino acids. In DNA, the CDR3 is TGTGCCAGTAGTATAGTTGGAGCGGGGAACACTGAAGCTTTCTCT. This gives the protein CASSIVGAGNTEAFS.

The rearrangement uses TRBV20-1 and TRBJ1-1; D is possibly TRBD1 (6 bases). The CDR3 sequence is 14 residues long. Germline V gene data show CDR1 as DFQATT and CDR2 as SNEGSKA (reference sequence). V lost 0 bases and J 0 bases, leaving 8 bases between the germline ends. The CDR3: CSAREDRVNTEAFF. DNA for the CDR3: TGCAGTGCTAGAGAGGACAGAGTGAACACTGAAGCTTTCTTT.

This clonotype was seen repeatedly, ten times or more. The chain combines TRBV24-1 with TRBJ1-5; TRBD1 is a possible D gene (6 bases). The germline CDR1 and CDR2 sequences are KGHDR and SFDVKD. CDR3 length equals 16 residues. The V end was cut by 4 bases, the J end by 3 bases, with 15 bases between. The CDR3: CATSDSRGRANQPQHF. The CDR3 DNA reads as TGTGCCACCAGTGACTCCAGGGGCAGGGCCAATCAGCCCCAGCATTTT.

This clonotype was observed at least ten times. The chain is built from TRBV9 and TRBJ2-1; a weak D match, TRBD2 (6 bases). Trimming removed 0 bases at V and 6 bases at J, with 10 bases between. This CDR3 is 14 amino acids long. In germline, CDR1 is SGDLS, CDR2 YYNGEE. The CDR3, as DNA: TGTGCCAGCAGCGTAGCGGGAGCGGGCAATGAGCAGTTCTTC. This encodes CASSVAGAGNEQFF.

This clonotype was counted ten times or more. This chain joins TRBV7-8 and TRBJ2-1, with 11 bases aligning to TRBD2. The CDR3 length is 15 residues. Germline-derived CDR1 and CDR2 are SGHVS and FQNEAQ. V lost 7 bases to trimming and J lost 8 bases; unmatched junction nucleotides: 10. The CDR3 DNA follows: TGTGCCAGCACCTATCGGACGACTAGCGGGGATGAGCAGTTCTTC. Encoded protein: CASTYRTTSGDEQFF.

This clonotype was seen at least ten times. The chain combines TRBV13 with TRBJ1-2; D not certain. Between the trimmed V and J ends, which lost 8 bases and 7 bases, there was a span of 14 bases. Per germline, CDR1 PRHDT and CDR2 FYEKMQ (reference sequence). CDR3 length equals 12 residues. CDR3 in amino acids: CASAIRGGGYTF. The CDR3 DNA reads TGTGCCAGCGCGATCCGGGGTGGTGGCTACACCTTC.

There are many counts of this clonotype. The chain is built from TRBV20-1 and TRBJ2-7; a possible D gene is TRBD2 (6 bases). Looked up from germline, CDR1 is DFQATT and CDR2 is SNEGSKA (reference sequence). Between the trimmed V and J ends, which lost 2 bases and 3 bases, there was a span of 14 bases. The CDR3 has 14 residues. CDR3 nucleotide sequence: TGCAGTGCTAGATCTAGCGACTCGAGCTACGAGCAGTACTTC. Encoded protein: CSARSSDSSYEQYF.

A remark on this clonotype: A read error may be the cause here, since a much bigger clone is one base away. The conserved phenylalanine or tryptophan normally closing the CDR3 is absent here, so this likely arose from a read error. CDR3 nucleotide sequence: TGCAGTGCTACTCCCCTCCGGGACGGATCCTACGAGCAGTACTCC. Protein: CSATPLRDGSYEQYS. This rearrangement joins TRBV20-1 to TRBJ2-7, with D perhaps matching TRBD1 or TRBD2 (5 bases each). CDR3 length equals 15 residues. Germline loops: CDR1 DFQATT, CDR2 SNEGSKA (reference sequence). V lost 4 bases to trimming and J lost 1 base, with 17 bases between them.

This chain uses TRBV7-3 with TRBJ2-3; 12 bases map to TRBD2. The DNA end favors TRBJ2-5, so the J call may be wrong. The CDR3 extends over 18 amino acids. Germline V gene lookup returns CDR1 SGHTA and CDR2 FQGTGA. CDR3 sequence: CASSPGILAGGPSETQYF. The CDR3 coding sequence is TGTGCCAGCAGCCCGGGGATCCTAGCGGGAGGGCCCAGCGAGACCCAGTACTTC.

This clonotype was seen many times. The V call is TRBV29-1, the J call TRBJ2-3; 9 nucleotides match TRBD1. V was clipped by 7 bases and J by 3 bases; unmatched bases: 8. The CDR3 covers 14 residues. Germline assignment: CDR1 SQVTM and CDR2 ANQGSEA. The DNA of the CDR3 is TGCAGCGCCGCGACAGGGGGTGGTACAGATACGCAGTATTTT. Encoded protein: CSAATGGGTDTQYF.

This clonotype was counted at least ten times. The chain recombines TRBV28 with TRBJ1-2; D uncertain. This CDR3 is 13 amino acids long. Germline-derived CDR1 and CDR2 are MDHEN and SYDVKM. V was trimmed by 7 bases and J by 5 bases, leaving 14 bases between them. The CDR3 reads CASTLGLGYGYTF. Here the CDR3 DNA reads TGTGCCAGCACCCTTGGTCTAGGATATGGCTACACCTTC.

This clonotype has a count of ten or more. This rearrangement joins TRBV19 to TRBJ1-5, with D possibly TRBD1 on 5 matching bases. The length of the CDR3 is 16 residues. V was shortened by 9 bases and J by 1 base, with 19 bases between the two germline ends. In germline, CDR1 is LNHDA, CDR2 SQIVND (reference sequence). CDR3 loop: CASTTRRDWSNQPQHF. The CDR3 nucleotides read TGTGCCAGCACGACGCGGAGGGACTGGAGCAATCAGCCCCAGCATTTT.

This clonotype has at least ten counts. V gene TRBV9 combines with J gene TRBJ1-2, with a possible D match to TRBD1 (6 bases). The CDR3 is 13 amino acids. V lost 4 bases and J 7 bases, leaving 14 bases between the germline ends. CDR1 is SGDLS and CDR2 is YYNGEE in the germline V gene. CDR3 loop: CASSSTQGTGYTF. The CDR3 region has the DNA TGTGCCAGCAGCTCAACACAGGGTACTGGCTACACCTTC.

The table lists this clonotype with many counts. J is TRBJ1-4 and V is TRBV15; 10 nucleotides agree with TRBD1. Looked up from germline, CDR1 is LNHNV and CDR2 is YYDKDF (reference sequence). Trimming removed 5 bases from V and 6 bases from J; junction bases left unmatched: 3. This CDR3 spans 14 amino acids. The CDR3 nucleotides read TGTGCCACCAGCGAAGGGACAGGGGATGAAAAACTGTTTTTT. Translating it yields CATSEGTGDEKLFF.

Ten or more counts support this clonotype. The CDR3 protein is CASRGTGNYEQYF. CDR3 nucleotide sequence: TGTGCCAGCAGGGGGACAGGGAATTACGAGCAGTACTTC. The chain carries TRBV5-8 and TRBJ2-7; TRBD1 matches 9 bases. The V gene end was trimmed by 5 bases and the J gene end by 4 bases; junction bases not matched to a gene: 4. The CDR3 length is 13 residues. Germline V gives CDR1 SGHTS, CDR2 YDEGEE. Full variable domain (rest looked up from reference TRBV5-8 and TRBJ2-7): EAGVTQSPTHLIKTRGQQATLRCSPISGHTSVYWYQQALGLGLQFLLWYDEGEERNRGNFPPRFSGRQFPNYSSELNVNALELEDSALYLCASRGTGNYEQYFGPGTRLTVT.

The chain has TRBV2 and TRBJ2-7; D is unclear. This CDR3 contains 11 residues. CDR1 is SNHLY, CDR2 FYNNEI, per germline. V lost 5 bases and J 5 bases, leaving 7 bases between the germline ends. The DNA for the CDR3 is TGTGCCAGCAGTTACAAGGACGAGCAGTACTTC. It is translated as CASSYKDEQYF.

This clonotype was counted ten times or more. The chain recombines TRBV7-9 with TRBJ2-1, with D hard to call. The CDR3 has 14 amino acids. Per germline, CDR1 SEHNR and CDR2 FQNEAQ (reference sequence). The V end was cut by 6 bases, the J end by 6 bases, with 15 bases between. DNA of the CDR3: TGTGCCAGCAGTGCCGGGTCTTCTTCCAATGAGCAGTTCTTC. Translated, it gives CASSAGSSSNEQFF.